The 21 T cell receptor beta chains listed next were all sequenced from one sample in a study of shared clonotypes between healthy human individuals. Data came from immunoSEQ multiplex PCR; TCRdb stores just in-frame clones and leaves some out. The table records some 680,000 clones, around four fifths of them present only once. The sequenced sample consisted of memory CD4+ T cells sorted from blood. Subset in this sample: CD45RA-negative fraction. The receptors were gathered from a woman in her 30s in good health.

V usage is TRBV11-2 and J usage is TRBJ2-3, with D perhaps matching TRBD1 (5 bases). Germline CDR1 SGHAT, CDR2 FQNNGV. Trimming took 1 base from V and 5 from J, leaving 10 bases between them. The CDR3 runs 14 residues. CDR3 in amino acids: CASSLGGLLDTQYF. The CDR3 DNA reads TGTGCCAGCAGCTTAGGGGGCCTCTTAGATACGCAGTATTTT.

Written as DNA, the CDR3 is TGTGCCAGCGAGAGCGGGGGGCTAGAGGGTATCACCGGGGAGCTGTTTTTT. Its protein is CASESGGLEGITGELFF. V usage is TRBV4-2 and J usage is TRBJ2-2, with 9 bases matching TRBD2. The CDR3 has 17 amino acids. Losses at the gene ends were 8 bases for V and 4 bases for J; bases not matched to a gene: 14. Germline V gene lookup returns CDR1 LGHNA and CDR2 YNFKEQ.

This clone showed up just a few times. The chain has TRBV11-2 and TRBJ1-4, with D uncertain. Between the trimmed V and J ends, which lost 5 bases and 6 bases, there was a span of 10 bases. There are 13 residues in the CDR3. In germline, CDR1 is SGHAT, CDR2 FQNNGV. The DNA of the CDR3 is TGTGCCAGCAGCACCCAGAGGGATGAAAAACTGTTTTTT. Translated: CASSTQRDEKLFF. The full variable domain, completed using reference TRBV11-2 and TRBJ1-4, is EAGVAQSPRYKIIEKRQSVAFWCNPISGHATLYWYQQILGQGPKLLIQFQNNGVVDDSQLPKDRFSAERLKGVDSTLKIQPAKLEDSAVYLCASSTQRDEKLFFGSGTQLSVL.

The chain employs TRBV27 and TRBJ2-7; D possibly corresponds to TRBD1 (6 bases). Germline lookup yields CDR1 MNHEY and CDR2 SMNVEV (reference sequence). Trimming removed 2 bases at V and 2 bases at J, with 19 bases between. The length of the CDR3 is 17 residues. The CDR3 sequence is CASSLADTGLRTYEQYF. CDR3 sequence (DNA): TGTGCCAGCAGTTTAGCCGATACAGGGCTTCGAACCTACGAGCAGTACTTC.

The rearrangement uses TRBV6-5 and TRBJ1-2; 7 nucleotides match TRBD1. From germline, CDR1 is MNHEY and CDR2 SVGAGI. The junction had 4 bases not matched to a gene; V was cut back by 5 bases and J by 4 bases. The CDR3 has 13 amino acids. CDR3 coding DNA: TGTGCCAGCAGTGAAGGGGGCGCCTATGGCTACACCTTC. Translated: CASSEGGAYGYTF.

This clone was seen a few times. The genes are TRBV7-8 and TRBJ2-7; 9 nucleotides line up with TRBD1. This CDR3 is built from 14 residues. With 5 bases clipped from V and 5 bases from J, the junction kept 7 bases outside the gene matches. Germline values: CDR1 SGHVS, CDR2 FQNEAQ. The CDR3 region is CASSGRTGVHEQYF. DNA for the CDR3: TGTGCCAGCAGCGGGCGGACAGGGGTCCACGAGCAGTACTTC.

CDR3 in DNA: TGTGCCAGCAGCTTATTCCCCCTTCGAGGCGAGCAGTACTTC. Its translation: CASSLFPLRGEQYF. The chain recombines TRBV7-2 with TRBJ2-7, with D uncertain. The CDR3 spans 14 residues. Trimming removed 2 bases at V and 6 bases at J, with 14 bases between. From germline, CDR1 is SGHTA and CDR2 FQGNSA. The variable domain in full, completed from reference TRBV7-2 and TRBJ2-7, reads GAGVSQSPSNKVTEKGKDVELRCDPISGHTALYWYRQSLGQGLEFLIYFQGNSAPDKSGLPSDRFSAERTGGSVSTLTIQRTQQEDSAVYLCASSLFPLRGEQYFGPGTRLTVT.

This chain uses TRBV2 with TRBJ2-3; D not certain. The CDR3 runs to 15 residues. Germline assignment: CDR1 SNHLY and CDR2 FYNNEI. Trimming stripped 3 bases from V and 0 bases from J, with 10 bases between. CDR3 DNA sequence: TGTGCCAGCAGTGATAGGGTACGGAGCACAGATACGCAGTATTTT. Encoded protein: CASSDRVRSTDTQYF.

This rearrangement joins TRBV5-1 to TRBJ2-7, with 7 bases matching TRBD1. J lost 0 bases, V lost 7 bases, and 7 bases had no gene match. This CDR3 is 14 amino acids long. The germline V gene encodes CDR1 SGHRS and CDR2 YFSETQ. The CDR3 nucleotides read TGCGCCAGCCAAGGGGGCCTGAGCTCCTACGAGCAGTACTTC. This gives the protein CASQGGLSSYEQYF.

This chain connects TRBV5-4 to TRBJ2-5; tentatively, D is TRBD1 (5 bases). The V gene lost 2 bases and the J gene lost 11 bases, with 13 bases spanning the gap. Germline-derived CDR1 and CDR2 are SGHNT and YYREEE (reference sequence). CDR3 length: 12 amino acids. The CDR3 DNA reads as TGTGCCAGCAGCTTCGACAGCGACAATCAGTACTTC. Translation gives CASSFDSDNQYF.

The gene calls are TRBV19 and TRBJ1-4; D remains ambiguous. Germline V gives CDR1 LNHDA, CDR2 SQIVND (reference sequence). This CDR3 contains 16 residues. The ends were cut back, 1 base at V and 0 bases at J, with 9 bases in the middle. The CDR3 region is CASSIGRYSTNEKLFF. CDR3 bases: TGTGCCAGTAGTATAGGGCGGTACTCAACTAATGAAAAACTGTTTTTT.

The chain is built from TRBV28 and TRBJ2-7; 12 positions match TRBD1. CDR1 is MDHEN and CDR2 is SYDVKM in the germline V gene. V shed 10 bases and J 4 bases; nucleotides not matched to a gene: 5. This CDR3 contains 13 residues. CDR3 bases: TGTGCCATAGGGACAGGGGGCTTATACGAGCAGTACTTC. This sequence encodes CAIGTGGLYEQYF.

The chain has TRBV25-1 and TRBJ2-2, with a possible D match to TRBD2 (5 bases). Trimming stripped 4 bases from V and 4 bases from J, with 13 bases between. Germline V CDR1 and CDR2: MGHDK, SYGVNS. CDR3 length: 15 residues. CDR3 protein: CASSGHDRGTGELFF. In DNA form, the CDR3 reads TGTGCCAGCAGTGGACACGATCGGGGCACCGGGGAGCTGTTTTTT.

This clone occurred once. The chain links TRBV11-2 to TRBJ2-2; D is possibly TRBD1 (5 bases). V lost 0 bases and J lost 6, with 8 bases in between. Per the germline V gene, CDR1 is SGHAT and CDR2 is FQNNGV. The CDR3 consists of 14 residues. The CDR3 DNA reads TGTGCCAGCAGCTTAGATGGGGCCCCCGGGGAGCTGTTTTTT. Protein sequence: CASSLDGAPGELFF.

V is TRBV28 and J is TRBJ2-1, with a weak D call TRBD2 (5 bases). Germline V gene lookup returns CDR1 MDHEN and CDR2 SYDVKM. CDR3 length: 15 amino acids. V gave up 4 bases and J gave up 0 bases, with 10 bases separating them. This CDR3 reads CASSWRQSSYNEQFF. CDR3 coding DNA: TGTGCCAGCAGTTGGAGGCAGAGCTCCTACAATGAGCAGTTCTTC.

V usage is TRBV28 and J usage is TRBJ1-2; 9 nucleotides align to TRBD1. CDR3 size: 15 residues. J was trimmed by 8 bases and V by 5 bases; bases with no gene match: 12. Germline-derived CDR1 and CDR2 are MDHEN and SYDVKM. The CDR3 DNA reads TGTGCCAGCAGTCCCTCCTTTCGGACAGGGGACGGCTACACCTTC. Translating gives CASSPSFRTGDGYTF.

This clone occurred once. This chain joins TRBV30 and TRBJ1-3; 9 nucleotides match TRBD1. Per the germline V gene, CDR1 is GTSNPN and CDR2 is SVGIG (reference sequence). The V gene end was trimmed by 6 bases and the J gene end by 10 bases; junction bases not matched to a gene: 13. This CDR3 spans 14 amino acids. DNA of the CDR3: TGTGCCTGCTCCCGGGACAGGGTGGAAGGGACCATATATTTT. Amino acids: CACSRDRVEGTIYF.

The chain links TRBV28 to TRBJ2-7; 7 nucleotides match TRBD2. The V and J ends lost 3 bases and 6 bases, in that order; junction bases with no gene match: 8. This CDR3 is 14 amino acids long. Germline V CDR1 and CDR2: MDHEN, SYDVKM. In DNA form, the CDR3 reads TGTGCCAGCAGTTTGTACAGCGGGATAGGCGAGCAGTACTTC. Amino acid sequence: CASSLYSGIGEQYF.

To note about this clone: At one boundary the junction diverges from the germline segment, which might be a read error. The sample has other DNA sequences that encode this CDR3 too. The rearrangement links TRBV7-7 to TRBJ2-7; D is perhaps TRBD2 (6 bases). Germline CDR1 SSHAT, CDR2 FNYEAQ (reference sequence). The CDR3 covers 13 residues. The CDR3 DNA sequence: TGTGCTAGCAGCGCCTCGCGGGGTCAAGAGCAGTACTTC. Protein product: CASSASRGQEQYF. The whole variable domain, remainder taken from reference TRBV7-7 and TRBJ2-7, is GAGVSQSPRYKVTKRGQDVTLRCDPISSHATLYWYQQALGQGPEFLTYFNYEAQPDKSGLPSDRFSAERPEGSISTLTIQRTEQRDSAMYRCASSASRGQEQYFGPGTRLTVT.

In regard to this clone: Other DNA sequences in the sample encode the same CDR3. The chain recombines TRBV5-1 with TRBJ1-1; D unresolved. The V and J ends lost 2 bases and 1 base respectively, with 6 bases between them. This CDR3 region has 13 residues. In germline, CDR1 is SGHRS, CDR2 YFSETQ. CDR3 in amino acids: CASSLQGNTEAFF. The CDR3 DNA reads TGCGCCAGCAGCTTACAAGGGAACACTGAAGCTTTCTTT.

The chain has TRBV18 and TRBJ1-4; D is ambiguous. The CDR3 consists of 14 residues. Germline V gene sequence: CDR1 KGHSH, CDR2 LQKENI. V was pared by 0 bases and J by 3 bases, with 5 bases between. The DNA of the CDR3 is TGTGCCAGCTCACCACCAGGCCCTAATGAAAAACTGTTTTTT. Translating gives CASSPPGPNEKLFF.